The 9 T cell receptor beta chains in this list originate from one sample, sequenced in a study of regulatory T cells in long-lasting Graves disease. Libraries of TCR beta came from iRepertoire HTBI primers plus Arm-PCR of CDR3 regions. TCRdb re-derived calls from the multiplex PCR reads in MiXCR, one entry per CDR3 protein. The data show around 500,000 distinct CDR3 sequences, with 15% to 20% seen just once and approximately 25% held by the top ten. Time point given: newly diagnosed GD, antithyroid drugs for less than 3 months. With RNA extracted from PBMCs as input, the TCR library was made. These data were likewise used in another study, on T cells in Graves' hyperthyroidism and ophthalmopathy.

The sequencing here drew on peripheral blood mononuclear cells (PBMCs), taken at new diagnosis, from a patient treated with antithyroid drugs. These receptors were collected from a woman aged 35 to 59 with Graves disease.

The gene calls are TRBV20-1 and TRBJ1-2, with TRBD1 matching 8 bases. Germline CDR1 DFQATT, CDR2 SNEGSKA (reference sequence). CDR3 length: 14 amino acids. V was pared by 5 bases and J by 8 bases, with 13 bases of the junction left unmatched. CDR3 nucleotides: TGCAGTGCTGAGGGGCGACAGGGGCCGGGGGGCTACACCTTC. Its translation: CSAEGRQGPGGYTF.

The gene calls are TRBV2 and TRBJ2-1, with no clear D. V was clipped by 8 bases and J by 6 bases, with 11 bases between them. The CDR3 is 12 residues long. Germline lookup yields CDR1 SNHLY and CDR2 FYNNEI. CDR3 nucleotides: TGTGCCAGCCGAACAGAAAGCAATGAGCAGTTCTTC. It specifies CASRTESNEQFF.

DNA for the CDR3: TGTGCCAGCAGCCAGATAAGGGTAACTAATGAAAAACTGTTTTTT. Translating it yields CASSQIRVTNEKLFF. The chain couples TRBV3-1 to TRBJ1-4; D call uncertain. Germline CDR1 reads LGHDT; CDR2 reads YNNKEL (reference sequence). The CDR3 has 15 amino acids. Trimming shortened V by 3 bases and J by 1 base, and 9 bases separated the two germline ends.

This clonotype was counted between two and nine times. The rearrangement joins TRBV3-1 to TRBJ2-2, with D unresolved. This CDR3 is 13 amino acids long. The germline CDR1 and CDR2 sequences are LGHDT and YNNKEL (reference sequence). The V end lost 6 bases, the J end lost 1 base, and 6 bases lay between the germline ends. CDR3 in DNA: TGTGCCAGCAGTTATAGGAACACCGGGGAGCTGTTTTTT. Amino acids: CASSYRNTGELFF.

This clonotype occurred many times. The chain employs TRBV18 and TRBJ2-5; D remains unclear. Germline V gene lookup returns CDR1 KGHSH and CDR2 LQKENI. V gave up 3 bases and J gave up 2 bases, with 7 bases separating them. The CDR3 spans 13 residues. The CDR3 loop reads CASSPRQQETQYF. CDR3 in DNA: TGTGCCAGCTCACCTCGCCAGCAAGAGACCCAGTACTTC.

The chain links TRBV7-9 to TRBJ1-1; D gene unclear. There are 14 residues in the CDR3. V was pared by 6 bases and J by 1 base, with 12 bases between. Germline CDR1 reads SEHNR; CDR2 reads FQNEAQ (reference sequence). This CDR3 reads CASRYREGNTEAFF. CDR3 sequence (DNA): TGTGCCAGCAGGTATAGAGAAGGGAACACTGAAGCTTTCTTT.

This clonotype has more than one count but fewer than ten. This chain uses TRBV7-6 with TRBJ1-2; D uncertain. CDR3 length equals 16 residues. From germline, CDR1 is SGHVS and CDR2 FNYEAQ. V was shortened by 1 base and J by 6 bases, with 18 bases between the two germline ends. CDR3 DNA: TGTGCCAGCAGCTTAGAGGGTTTTGCCGGGCCTCATGGCTACACCTTC. Encoded protein: CASSLEGFAGPHGYTF.

This clonotype has ten or more counts. V gene TRBV28 combines with J gene TRBJ2-7; 7 bases fit TRBD1. Losses at the gene ends were 2 bases for V and 0 bases for J; bases not matched to a gene: 4. This CDR3 spans 15 amino acids. Looked up from germline, CDR1 is MDHEN and CDR2 is SYDVKM. DNA for the CDR3: TGTGCCAGCAGTTTAAGGGGGCCGGGCTCCTACGAGCAGTACTTC. Translating it yields CASSLRGPGSYEQYF.

This clonotype was observed a handful of times. The chain couples TRBV7-9 to TRBJ1-1; D is undetermined. From germline, CDR1 is SEHNR and CDR2 FQNEAQ (reference sequence). The germline V and J ends were trimmed by 4 bases and 5 bases, with 14 bases remaining between them. The CDR3 covers 14 residues. The CDR3 bases are TGTGCCAGCAGCTCAAATTCCGTCGATACTGAAGCTTTCTTT. It translates to CASSSNSVDTEAFF.